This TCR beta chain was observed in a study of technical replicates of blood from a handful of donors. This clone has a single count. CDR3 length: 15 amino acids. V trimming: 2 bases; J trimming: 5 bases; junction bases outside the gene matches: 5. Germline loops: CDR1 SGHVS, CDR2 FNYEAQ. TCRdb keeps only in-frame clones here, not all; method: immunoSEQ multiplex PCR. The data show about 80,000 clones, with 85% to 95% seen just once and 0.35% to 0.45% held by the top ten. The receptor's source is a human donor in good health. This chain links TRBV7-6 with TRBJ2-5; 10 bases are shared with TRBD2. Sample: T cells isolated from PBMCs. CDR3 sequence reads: CASSLSGRAGETQYF. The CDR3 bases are TGTGCCAGCAGCTTAAGCGGGAGGGCCGGTGAGACCCAGTACTTC.